This T cell receptor (beta chain) comes out of a study of vaccination and CD4 T cells after COVID-19. For the study at large: Six males and four females, two of them Hispanic, were enrolled as convalescents. Each post-COVID sample was drawn after diagnosis, and the median interval was approximately 96 days (range 35 to 161).

Study outcomes and limitations: Convalescent patients displayed a median 86.3% of reactive clones emerging only post-vaccination.

TCRdb redid the calling of the PCR reads with MiXCR, one entry per CDR3 protein. The table shows about 24,000 distinct CDR3 sequences, with around 53% occurring only once. This clonotype appeared a few times. Its antigen is currently unknown. The sample consisted of CD4+ T cells from blood, taken before SARS-CoV-2 vaccination. This receptor was identified in a human donor who had recovered from COVID-19.

The CDR3 region is CASSPYDRDRALAQHF. In nucleotides, the CDR3 is TGTGCCAGTAGTCCTTACGACCGGGACAGAGCCCTGGCCCAGCATTTT. The chain employs TRBV19 and TRBJ1-5, with TRBD1 identical over 7 bases. Germline CDR1 is LNHDA and CDR2 is SQIVND (reference sequence). The junction had 18 bases not matched to a gene; V was cut back by 5 bases and J by 11 bases. The CDR3 runs 16 residues.